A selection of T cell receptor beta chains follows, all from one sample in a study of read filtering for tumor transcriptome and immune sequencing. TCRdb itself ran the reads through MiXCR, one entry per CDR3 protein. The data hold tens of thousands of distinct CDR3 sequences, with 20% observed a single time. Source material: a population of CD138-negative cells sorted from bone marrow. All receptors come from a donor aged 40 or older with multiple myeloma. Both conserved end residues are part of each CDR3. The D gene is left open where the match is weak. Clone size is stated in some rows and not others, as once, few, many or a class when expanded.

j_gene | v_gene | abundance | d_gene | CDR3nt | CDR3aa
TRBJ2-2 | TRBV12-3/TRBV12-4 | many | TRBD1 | TGTGCCAGCAGTTTAGGGACAGGGGGGGATACCGGGGAGCTGTTTTTT | CASSLGTGGDTGELFF
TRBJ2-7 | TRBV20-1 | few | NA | TGCAGTGCTAGAGTCCTCGGATCCTACTCCTACGAGCAGTACTTC | CSARVLGSYSYEQYF
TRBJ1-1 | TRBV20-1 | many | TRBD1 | TGCAGTGCTAGTGGGGACAGGGGGATCAGTGGGGCTTTCTTT | CSASGDRGISGAFF
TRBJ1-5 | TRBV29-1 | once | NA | TGCAGCGGTAAGACAGGCCCCAATCAGCCCCAGCATTTT | CSGKTGPNQPQHF
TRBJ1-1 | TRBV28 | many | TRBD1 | TGTGCCAGCAGTTTATTCGGGACAGGGGGCCTGAGAACTGAAGCTTTCTTT | CASSLFGTGGLRTEAFF
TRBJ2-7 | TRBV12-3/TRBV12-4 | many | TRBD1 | TGTGCCAGCAGAACAGGGGGCGGATACGAGCAGTACTTC | CASRTGGGYEQYF
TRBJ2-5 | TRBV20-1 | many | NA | TGCAGTGCCCTACACAGCGGATCGACCCAGTACTTC | CSALHSGSTQYF
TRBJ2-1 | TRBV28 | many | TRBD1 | TGTGCCAGCAGTCCCTGGGCCCGGGACAGGGGGTCAAGGAATGAGCAGTTCTTC | CASSPWARDRGSRNEQFF
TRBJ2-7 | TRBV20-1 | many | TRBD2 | TGCGGTGCTAGAGATCTCCGGCTAGCGGGAGGATCAGAGCAGTACTTC | CGARDLRLAGGSEQYF
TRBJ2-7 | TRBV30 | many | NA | TGTGCCTGGAGTGTGGGGCCCAGGGGGGCTGACGAGCAGTACTTC | CAWSVGPRGADEQYF
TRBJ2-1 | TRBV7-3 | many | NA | TGTGCCAGCAGCTTTACTTGGGTAGCGGCCTACAATGAGCAGTTCTTC | CASSFTWVAAYNEQFF
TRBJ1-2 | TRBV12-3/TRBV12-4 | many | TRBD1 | TGTGCCAGCAGTTTAGGACAGGGGGCTAACTATGGCTACACCTTC | CASSLGQGANYGYTF
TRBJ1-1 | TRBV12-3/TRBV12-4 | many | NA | TGTGCCAGCAGCCCAGCGGGGAGTAAAAACACTGAAGCTTTCTTT | CASSPAGSKNTEAFF
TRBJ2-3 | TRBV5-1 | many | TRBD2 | TGCGCCAGCAGCTTGGTGTTCCTAGCGGGCACAGATACGCAGTATTTT | CASSLVFLAGTDTQYF
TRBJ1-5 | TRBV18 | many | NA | TGTGCCAGCTCACCGTCGGCGGGGGACCCCCAGCATTTT | CASSPSAGDPQHF
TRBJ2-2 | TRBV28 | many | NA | TGTGCCAGCAGTAGTGGTTGGGAGCTGTTTTTT | CASSSGWELFF
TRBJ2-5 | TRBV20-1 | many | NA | TGCAGTGCTAGGCCAGATAGGGAAAACCAAGAGACCCAGTACTTC | CSARPDRENQETQYF
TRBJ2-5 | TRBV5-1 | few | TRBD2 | TGCGCCAGCAGCAGTCTAGCGGGCCTCCAAGAGACCCAGTACTTC | CASSSLAGLQETQYF
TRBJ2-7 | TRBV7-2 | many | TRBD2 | TGTGCCAGCAGCGTGGGACTAGCGGGAGACGAGCAGTACTTC | CASSVGLAGDEQYF
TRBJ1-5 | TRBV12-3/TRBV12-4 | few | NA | TGTGCCAGCAGTTTAGTGGGGAGCAATCAGCCCCAGCATTTT | CASSLVGSNQPQHF
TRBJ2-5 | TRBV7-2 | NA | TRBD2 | TGTGCCAGCAGCCCCCCAGCCCGACTAGCGGGGCACGGCGAGACCCAGTACTTC | CASSPPARLAGHGETQYF
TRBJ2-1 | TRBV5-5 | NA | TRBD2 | TGTGCCAGCAGCTCTAGCGGGAAGGCGTCCTACAATGAGCAGTTCTTC | CASSSSGKASYNEQFF